The 26 T cell receptor beta chains below all came from one sample that was sequenced in a study of cytomegalovirus exposure and HLA in healthy donors. Vbeta (60) and Jbeta (13) primers were used in the PCR. Assay used: immunoSEQ multiplex PCR; TCRdb lists only in-frame clones, some missing. The sample has about 190,000 clones; 60% to 80% are singletons. The sequenced material came from PBMCs. The receptors derive from a woman younger than 45 in good health and CMV-seropositive.

The chain employs TRBV4-2 and TRBJ1-5, with TRBD1 matching over 7 bases. Germline lookup yields CDR1 LGHNA and CDR2 YNFKEQ. The V and J ends lost 3 bases and 0 bases, in that order; junction bases with no gene match: 5. The CDR3 has 16 amino acids. The CDR3 spells CASSQFDRVSNQPQHF. CDR3 in DNA: TGTGCCAGCAGCCAGTTCGACAGGGTTAGCAATCAGCCCCAGCATTTT.

The rearrangement joins TRBV28 to TRBJ1-2; the match to TRBD1 covers 7 bases. CDR1 is MDHEN and CDR2 is SYDVKM in the germline V gene. V was clipped by 7 bases and J by 3 bases; unmatched bases: 8. The CDR3 contains 14 residues. The CDR3 sequence: CASKTGQFHYGYTF. The CDR3 DNA is TGTGCCAGCAAGACGGGACAGTTTCACTATGGCTACACCTTC.

The chain joins TRBV28 to TRBJ1-5, with 8 nucleotides matching TRBD1. Looked up from germline, CDR1 is MDHEN and CDR2 is SYDVKM. CDR3 length: 15 residues. V gave up 6 bases and J gave up 7 bases; unmatched junction bases: 11. The CDR3 DNA reads TGTGCCAGCAGCGACATAAGCAGGGGGCACCAGCCCCAGCATTTT. Its translation is CASSDISRGHQPQHF.

Of note for this clone: In the same sample, other DNA sequences code for this CDR3. This chain joins TRBV5-4 and TRBJ2-5; TRBD1 agrees at 7 bases. V gave up 2 bases and J gave up 1 base; unmatched junction bases: 2. There are 14 residues in the CDR3. CDR1 and CDR2 (germline): SGHNT, YYREEE (reference sequence). CDR3 residues: CASSFNRGQETQYF. The CDR3 DNA reads as TGTGCCAGCAGCTTTAACAGGGGCCAAGAGACCCAGTACTTC.

V gene TRBV15 combines with J gene TRBJ1-1, with D possibly being TRBD1 (5 bases). Trimming shortened V by 1 base and J by 4 bases, and 10 bases separated the two germline ends. The CDR3 covers 14 residues. Germline values: CDR1 LNHNV, CDR2 YYDKDF (reference sequence). The CDR3 DNA reads TGTGCCACCAGCAGAGGGGGCGGTCCCACTGAAGCTTTCTTT. This translates into CATSRGGGPTEAFF.

This chain connects TRBV5-4 to TRBJ2-1, with 7 bases lining up with TRBD2. This CDR3 region has 16 residues. Looked up from germline, CDR1 is SGHNT and CDR2 is YYREEE (reference sequence). V lost 6 bases, J lost 8 bases, and 17 bases stayed unmatched. The chain's CDR3 is CASKDKKRGRSDEQFF. In DNA, the CDR3 is TGTGCCAGCAAAGATAAAAAGCGGGGACGGTCGGATGAGCAGTTCTTC.

The V call is TRBV5-1, the J call TRBJ2-1, with TRBD1 matching over 8 bases. The V segment lost 4 bases and the J segment 0 bases; nucleotides outside the gene matches: 6. CDR1 and CDR2 from the germline V gene are SGHRS and YFSETQ. CDR3 length: 16 amino acids. CDR3: CASSPGTGYSYNEQFF. CDR3 nucleotide sequence: TGCGCCAGCAGCCCCGGGACAGGTTACTCCTACAATGAGCAGTTCTTC.

The chain uses TRBV11-3 and TRBJ2-7, with no clear D. The CDR3 covers 13 residues. V lost 5 bases, J lost 3 bases, and 11 bases lay in between. CDR1 is SGHNT and CDR2 is YENEEA in the germline V gene. The CDR3 nucleotides are TGTGCCAGCAGCATCAGCGTCAACTACGAGCAGTACTTC. Translating it yields CASSISVNYEQYF.

V and J are TRBV15 and TRBJ2-3; a weak D match, TRBD2 (5 bases). CDR1 LNHNV and CDR2 YYDKDF come from the germline V gene (reference sequence). The CDR3 totals 14 residues. V was trimmed by 5 bases and J by 5 bases, leaving 14 bases between them. CDR3 residues: CATSPPGLGDTQYF. The CDR3 coding sequence is TGTGCCACCAGCCCCCCGGGGTTGGGAGATACGCAGTATTTT.

The chain carries TRBV27 and TRBJ2-5; tentative D call: TRBD2 (5 bases). In germline, CDR1 is MNHEY, CDR2 SMNVEV (reference sequence). Trimming cost V 5 bases and J 4 bases, with 20 bases left between them. The CDR3 is made up of 16 amino acids. CDR3 loop: CASSPLVGEVGETQYF. Written as DNA, the CDR3 is TGTGCCAGCAGTCCGTTGGTGGGAGAGGTAGGAGAGACCCAGTACTTC.

The genes are TRBV7-3 and TRBJ2-7; 10 bases fit TRBD1. Germline trimming cut 4 bases from V and 5 bases from J; bases unmatched to any gene: 2. Germline CDR1 SGHTA, CDR2 FQGTGA. The CDR3 runs to 13 residues. In DNA form, the CDR3 reads TGTGCCAGCAGCTCGACAGGGGGCGACGAGCAGTACTTC. The encoded protein is CASSSTGGDEQYF. The whole variable domain, remainder taken from reference TRBV7-3 and TRBJ2-7, is GAGVSQTPSNKVTEKGKYVELRCDPISGHTALYWYRQSLGQGPEFLIYFQGTGAADDSGLPNDRFFAVRPEGSVSTLKIQRTERGDSAVYLCASSSTGGDEQYFGPGTRLTVT.

This chain's CDR3 is CASSSDRLNTEAFF. In DNA, the CDR3 is TGTGCCAGCAGTTCGGACAGGCTGAACACTGAAGCTTTCTTT. This chain links TRBV27 with TRBJ1-1, with 7 bases lining up with TRBD1. Germline V gives CDR1 MNHEY, CDR2 SMNVEV (reference sequence). V gave up 4 bases and J gave up 0 bases; unmatched junction bases: 2. There are 14 residues in the CDR3.

The chain uses TRBV19 and TRBJ1-5; D possibly corresponds to TRBD1 (6 bases). Germline V lookup: CDR1 LNHDA, CDR2 SQIVND (reference sequence). CDR3 length: 17 amino acids. V lost 2 bases and J lost 6, with 20 bases in between. CDR3 sequence (DNA): TGTGCCAGTAGTATATTGGGGCGGGGGCCGGGTGGTCAGCCCCAGCATTTT. This codes for CASSILGRGPGGQPQHF.

Concerning this clone itself: Within the sample, other DNA sequences also encode this same CDR3. V is TRBV29-1 and J is TRBJ2-3, with 9 bases matching TRBD2. With 3 bases clipped from V and 1 base from J, the junction kept 8 bases outside the gene matches. The germline gives CDR1 SQVTM, CDR2 ANQGSEA. The CDR3 has 16 residues. The CDR3 here is CSVDAPAGGGTDTQYF. CDR3 coding DNA: TGCAGCGTTGACGCCCCCGCGGGAGGGGGCACAGATACGCAGTATTTT.

This chain joins TRBV7-2 and TRBJ2-7; 12 nucleotides line up with TRBD2. The CDR3 has 14 amino acids. The germline V gene has CDR1 SGHTA and CDR2 FQGNSA. Trimming took 5 bases from V and 5 from J; bases not matched to a gene: 4. Here the CDR3 reads CASSRRTSGDEQYF. The CDR3 bases are TGTGCCAGCAGCCGGAGGACTAGCGGGGACGAGCAGTACTTC.

The genes are TRBV7-9 and TRBJ2-7; weak D call: TRBD1 (6 bases). Germline assignment: CDR1 SEHNR and CDR2 FQNEAQ (reference sequence). V was pared by 3 bases and J by 2 bases, with 17 bases between. The CDR3 is 16 amino acids. DNA for the CDR3: TGTGCCAGCAGCTTCGGAGACAGGCCCTCCCCCTACGAGCAGTACTTC. Amino acid sequence: CASSFGDRPSPYEQYF.

The chain combines TRBV12-5 with TRBJ1-6; D is unclear. Trimming took 9 bases from V and 7 from J, leaving 13 bases between them. CDR1 is LGHNT and CDR2 is FRNRAP in the germline V gene. The CDR3 loop spans 13 amino acids. The CDR3 protein is CASRGSENSPLHF. For the CDR3, the DNA is TGTGCTAGCCGGGGTTCGGAGAATTCACCCCTCCACTTT. The full variable domain, rest sourced from reference TRBV12-5 and TRBJ1-6, is DARVTQTPRHKVTEMGQEVTMRCQPILGHNTVFWYRQTMMQGLELLAYFRNRAPLDDSGMPKDRFSAEMPDATLATLKIQPSEPRDSAVYFCASRGSENSPLHFGNGTRLTVT.

The chain has TRBV28 and TRBJ2-7; the D gene is possibly TRBD2 (6 bases). Germline V gives CDR1 MDHEN, CDR2 SYDVKM. V lost 8 bases and J lost 3, with 11 bases in between. The CDR3 spans 12 residues. The CDR3 is CASLSGDYEQYF. The CDR3 region has the DNA TGTGCCAGCCTTAGCGGAGACTACGAGCAGTACTTC.

The CDR3 DNA reads TGCAGCGCCGTCAAGGGGTTACCTAGCGAGCAGTACTTC. This sequence encodes CSAVKGLPSEQYF. The chain combines TRBV29-1 with TRBJ2-7, with D maybe TRBD1 (5 bases). This CDR3 has 13 residues. Deletions cut 7 bases from V and 6 bases from J, with 19 bases between. The germline gives CDR1 SQVTM, CDR2 ANQGSEA.

The rearrangement joins TRBV18 to TRBJ1-6, with 10 positions matching TRBD1. Losses at the gene ends were 3 bases for V and 10 bases for J; bases not matched to a gene: 12. This CDR3 is built from 17 residues. Per the germline V gene, CDR1 is KGHSH and CDR2 is LQKENI. The CDR3 here is CASSPSRDRGAGSPLHF. As DNA, the CDR3 is TGTGCCAGCTCACCCTCCCGGGACAGGGGCGCGGGCTCACCCCTCCACTTT.

The chain combines TRBV19 with TRBJ2-7; D call uncertain. In germline, CDR1 is LNHDA, CDR2 SQIVND (reference sequence). V lost 2 bases and J 2 bases, leaving 10 bases between the germline ends. CDR3 size: 14 residues. The CDR3 spells CASSISLVTYEQYF. CDR3 in DNA: TGTGCCAGTAGTATAAGTTTAGTCACCTACGAGCAGTACTTC.

This clone has a single count. The rearrangement uses TRBV4-2 and TRBJ2-7; D unresolved. CDR1 and CDR2 (germline): LGHNA, YNFKEQ. This CDR3 is built from 14 residues. V was cut by 0 bases and J by 3 bases, with 9 bases left in between. In nucleotides, the CDR3 is TGTGCCAGCAGCCAAGATCCAGGTGACTACGAGCAGTACTTC. Translated: CASSQDPGDYEQYF.

The rearrangement uses TRBV7-3 and TRBJ2-1; tentatively, D is TRBD1 (5 bases). V was clipped by 5 bases and J by 4 bases, with 18 bases between them. The CDR3 is 16 amino acids. In germline, CDR1 is SGHTA, CDR2 FQGTGA. This CDR3 is CASSPTGASTYNEQFF. The CDR3 nucleotides are TGTGCCAGCAGCCCAACTGGGGCTAGTACATACAATGAGCAGTTCTTC.

The rearrangement joins TRBV19 to TRBJ1-1; D ambiguous. The germline gives CDR1 LNHDA, CDR2 SQIVND (reference sequence). This CDR3 region has 14 residues. V was trimmed by 4 bases and J by 0 bases, leaving 9 bases between them. The CDR3 DNA sequence: TGTGCCAGTAGTAAACCCGGGATGAACACTGAAGCTTTCTTT. The encoded protein is CASSKPGMNTEAFF.

V and J are TRBV9 and TRBJ1-1, with TRBD1 matching 10 bases. Germline CDR1 is SGDLS and CDR2 is YYNGEE. This CDR3 has 23 amino acids. Losses at the gene ends were 2 bases for V and 0 bases for J; bases not matched to a gene: 25. The CDR3 sequence is CASSVRDRGPATPLWTMNTEAFF. DNA for the CDR3: TGTGCCAGCAGCGTGCGGGACAGGGGACCCGCTACTCCCTTGTGGACCATGAACACTGAAGCTTTCTTT.

The V and J genes are TRBV27 and TRBJ1-2, with 9 bases fitting TRBD1. The CDR3 extends over 13 amino acids. Germline V gene lookup returns CDR1 MNHEY and CDR2 SMNVEV (reference sequence). Losses at the gene ends were 5 bases for V and 10 bases for J; bases not matched to a gene: 8. The CDR3 bases are TGTGCCAGCAGTCCCCTGGGGACAGGGACCTACACCTTC. This encodes CASSPLGTGTYTF.